This T cell receptor beta chain was found in a study of blood T cell repertoires in COVID-19. As for the study in general: Acute and convalescent COVID-19 specimens originated in the United States, Italy and Spain. T cells, B-cell-depleted T cells, or PBMCs provided the cDNA or gDNA that served as material.

CDR1 is LNHDA, CDR2 SQIVND, per germline (reference sequence). The CDR3 is 17 amino acids. Unmatched junction bases numbered 12, after V lost 6 bases and J lost 4 bases. Participants, about 18 to 90 years old, spanned 25 or so US areas. Sequencing was performed with immunoSEQ multiplex PCR; in TCRdb, only in-frame clones are kept and a portion is missing. Here the sample spans a few hundred thousand clones, roughly 89% being singletons. This rearrangement joins TRBV19 to TRBJ2-7, with 13 bases aligning to TRBD2. This clonotype originated in a woman in her twenties or thirties who had recovered from COVID-19. The source material was PBMCs or T cells enriched from blood (not recorded which). CDR3 loop: CASSAHGTSGKVYEQYF. DNA of the CDR3: TGTGCCAGTAGCGCCCACGGGACTAGCGGGAAGGTTTACGAGCAGTACTTC. The variable domain in full, with the rest retrieved from reference TRBV19 and TRBJ2-7, is DGGITQSPKYLFRKEGQNVTLSCEQNLNHDAMYWYRQDPGQGLRLIYYSQIVNDFQKGDIAEGYSVSREKKESFPLTVTSAQKNPTAFYLCASSAHGTSGKVYEQYFGPGTRLTVT.